This is a list of T cell receptor beta chains from one sample in a study of blood T cell repertoires in COVID-19. Data came from immunoSEQ multiplex PCR; TCRdb stores just in-frame clones and leaves some out. The sample includes a few hundred thousand clones, roughly 84% seen only once; the top ten take roughly 6.2%. Sequenced input: PBMCs or T cells enriched from blood (not recorded which). These receptors were taken from a woman aged 40 to 50 who had recovered from COVID-19. The CDR3 runs from the conserved cysteine through the conserved F or W. D genes are given only for firm matches. The size of a clone is reported for some rows only, either as once, few or many, or as a class for expanded clones.

D: -; J: TRBJ1-1; V: TRBV5-1; size: -; CDR3: CASSSENTVAGEAFF; DNA: TGCGCCAGCAGCTCGGAAAATACAGTTGCAGGTGAAGCTTTCTTT
D: -; J: TRBJ2-5; V: TRBV5-1; size: -; CDR3: CASSFYNREETQYF; DNA: TGCGCCAGCAGCTTCTACAACAGGGAAGAGACCCAGTACTTC
D: -; J: TRBJ1-1; V: TRBV28; size: -; CDR3: CASSPSRGWTEAFF; DNA: TGTGCCAGCAGTCCGTCAAGGGGCTGGACTGAAGCTTTCTTT
D: -; J: TRBJ2-5; V: TRBV14; size: -; CDR3: CASSHTWTGFYF; DNA: TGTGCCAGCAGCCACACCTGGACGGGATTCTACTTC
D: -; J: TRBJ2-1; V: TRBV3-1/TRBV3-2; size: -; CDR3: CASRSILREIRQNEQFF; DNA: TGTGCCAGCAGATCAATTCTACGGGAGATTCGACAAAATGAGCAGTTCTTC
D: TRBD1; J: TRBJ1-3; V: TRBV13; size: -; CDR3: CASSLSRTGIFSGNTIYF; DNA: TGTGCCAGCAGCTTATCGAGGACAGGGATTTTCTCTGGAAACACCATATATTTT
D: TRBD2; J: TRBJ2-2; V: TRBV30; size: once; CDR3: CAFSGLVGGELFF; DNA: TGTGCCTTCTCGGGACTAGTCGGCGGGGAGCTGTTTTTT
D: TRBD1; J: TRBJ1-4; V: TRBV30; size: -; CDR3: CAWRTGKLKTDEKLFF; DNA: TGTGCCTGGAGGACAGGGAAGCTTAAAACCGATGAAAAACTGTTTTTT
D: TRBD1; J: TRBJ1-5; V: TRBV4-1; size: -; CDR3: CASSQRFSGQGFLLPQHF; DNA: TGCGCCAGCAGCCAACGCTTCTCCGGACAGGGCTTTTTACTGCCCCAGCATTTT
D: -; J: TRBJ2-1; V: TRBV3-1/TRBV3-2; size: -; CDR3: CASSQDSQARDEQFF; DNA: TGTGCCAGCAGCCAAGATTCCCAGGCCAGAGATGAGCAGTTCTTC
D: TRBD1; J: TRBJ1-3; V: TRBV27; size: once; CDR3: CASSLGRDRGNTIYF; DNA: TGTGCCAGCAGTCTAGGCCGGGACAGGGGAAACACCATATATTTT